The present T cell receptor (beta chain) was sequenced within a study of cytomegalovirus exposure and HLA in healthy donors. Study conclusions and caveats: Published work reported that the classifier diagnosed cytomegalovirus status with high specificity and sensitivity.

Sequenced by immunoSEQ multiplex PCR; TCRdb stores in-frame clones only, minus some. The sample holds over 100,000 clones, about 88% seen once. The ends lost 7 bases at V and 1 base at J; junction bases unmatched: 4. The germline V gene has CDR1 MNHEY and CDR2 SVGAGI. The CDR3 runs 14 residues. This clone was observed once. Its antigen is undetermined. The rearrangement joins TRBV6-5 to TRBJ1-1, with 9 bases fitting TRBD1. This sequence originates from a young woman in good health and CMV-seronegative. Sequences were obtained from PBMCs. The CDR3 region is CASTTTGGNTEAFF. CDR3 in DNA: TGTGCCAGCACCACGACAGGGGGGAACACTGAAGCTTTCTTT.